The 17 T cell receptor beta chains listed next were all sequenced from one sample in a study of cytomegalovirus exposure and HLA in healthy donors. Primers: 60 Vbeta forward and 13 Jbeta reverse. The assay was immunoSEQ multiplex PCR, and TCRdb's table has in-frame clones only and misses some. The sample contains more than 85,000 clones, around 63% of which appear only once. The sample taken for sequencing was PBMCs. The receptors come from a young man in good health and CMV-seronegative.

This chain uses TRBV18 with TRBJ1-6; TRBD1 is a possible D gene (6 bases). V shed 1 base and J shed 5 bases, with 18 bases lying between them. The CDR3 length is 18 residues. CDR1 and CDR2 (germline): KGHSH, LQKENI. The CDR3 loop reads CASSPLMVKQGDNSPLHF. CDR3 DNA: TGTGCCAGCTCACCACTGATGGTCAAACAGGGAGATAATTCACCCCTCCACTTT.

V is TRBV6-6 and J is TRBJ2-7; D might be TRBD2 (7 bases). Germline-derived CDR1 and CDR2 are MNHNY and SVGAGI (reference sequence). CDR3 length: 16 residues. The V end was cut by 0 bases, the J end by 10 bases, with 22 bases between. CDR3 residues: CASSYSGGQGRSTQYF. For the CDR3, the DNA is TGTGCCAGCAGTTACTCGGGGGGGCAGGGGCGCTCAACTCAGTACTTC.

This clone was seen more than once but under ten times. The chain employs TRBV4-1 and TRBJ2-1, with D possibly TRBD2 on 6 matching bases. Trimming took 0 bases from V and 6 from J, leaving 15 bases between them. The germline CDR1 and CDR2 sequences are MGHRA and YSYEKL. This CDR3 contains 16 residues. CDR3 residues: CASSQDPAGGGNEQFF. DNA for the CDR3: TGCGCCAGCAGCCAAGATCCAGCGGGTGGCGGCAATGAGCAGTTCTTC.

V and J are TRBV27 and TRBJ2-1; 11 bases map to TRBD2. The trim removed 4 bases at V and 8 bases at J, leaving 7 bases unmatched. Germline CDR1 reads MNHEY; CDR2 reads SMNVEV (reference sequence). CDR3 size: 15 residues. CDR3 sequence (DNA): TGTGCCAGCAGTTCAACTAGCGGGAGAGTGCATGAGCAGTTCTTC. This sequence encodes CASSSTSGRVHEQFF.

The chain's CDR3 is CASSLERLRNTQYF. In DNA, the CDR3 is TGTGCCAGCAGCTTAGAGCGGCTCAGAAATACGCAGTATTTT. The V gene is TRBV7-2, the J gene TRBJ2-3, with D tentatively TRBD2 (5 bases). Trimming shortened V by 1 base and J by 7 bases, and 12 bases separated the two germline ends. The CDR3 runs to 14 residues. Germline V gene data show CDR1 as SGHTA and CDR2 as FQGNSA.

V and J are TRBV19 and TRBJ2-1, with D possibly TRBD2 on 7 matching bases. Germline lookup yields CDR1 LNHDA and CDR2 SQIVND (reference sequence). This CDR3 has 14 amino acids. Trimming stripped 7 bases from V and 3 bases from J, with 13 bases between. In DNA, the CDR3 is TGTGCCAGTAAGGGGGGAGGGGACTACAATGAGCAGTTCTTC. It yields the protein CASKGGGDYNEQFF.

The V gene is TRBV7-9, the J gene TRBJ1-1; D is undetermined. Germline V gene data show CDR1 as SEHNR and CDR2 as FQNEAQ (reference sequence). The CDR3 covers 11 residues. Trimming pared 2 bases from V and 4 bases from J, leaving 2 bases between. CDR3: CASSLLTEAFF. CDR3 nucleotide sequence: TGTGCCAGCAGCTTACTCACTGAAGCTTTCTTT.

The chain has TRBV6-1 and TRBJ2-7; TRBD1 aligns across 11 bases. This CDR3 spans 13 amino acids. Per the germline V gene, CDR1 is MNHNS and CDR2 is SASEGT. Trimming removed 5 bases from V and 6 bases from J; junction bases left unmatched: 3. The CDR3 bases are TGTGCCAGCAGTCGGGACAGGGGGTTCGAGCAGTACTTC. Protein: CASSRDRGFEQYF.

This clone was detected only a few times. J is TRBJ1-6 and V is TRBV18; TRBD1 matches at 7 bases. This CDR3 is 15 amino acids long. After removal of 6 bases from V and 7 bases from J, the junction contained 9 bases not matched to a gene. Germline lookup yields CDR1 KGHSH and CDR2 LQKENI. CDR3 bases: TGTGCCAGCTCGCCTTGGGACAGTTCGAATTCACCCCTCCACTTT. The encoded protein is CASSPWDSSNSPLHF.

The rearrangement uses TRBV9 and TRBJ2-1; the D is unclear. Germline V gives CDR1 SGDLS, CDR2 YYNGEE. The V gene lost 2 bases and the J gene lost 4 bases, with 4 bases spanning the gap. The length of the CDR3 is 12 residues. CDR3 nucleotides: TGTGCCAGCAGCGTCGGGTACAATGAGCAGTTCTTC. It encodes CASSVGYNEQFF.

This sequence joins TRBV30 and TRBJ2-3; unclear D gene. The CDR3 runs to 15 residues. Trimming removed 0 bases from V and 0 bases from J, with 10 bases in between. CDR1 and CDR2 from the germline V gene are GTSNPN and SVGIG (reference sequence). The CDR3 loop is CAWSVMSPSTDTQYF. CDR3 DNA sequence: TGTGCCTGGAGTGTAATGAGCCCTAGCACAGATACGCAGTATTTT.

This clone appeared a few times. The chain is built from TRBV5-1 and TRBJ1-1; 7 bases are a match to TRBD1. With V trimmed by 8 bases and J by 1 base, 8 bases remained unmatched. Germline CDR1 is SGHRS and CDR2 is YFSETQ. This CDR3 contains 14 residues. CDR3 in amino acids: CASKETGRNTEAFF. For the CDR3, the DNA is TGCGCCAGTAAGGAGACAGGGCGGAACACTGAAGCTTTCTTT.

The chain employs TRBV25-1 and TRBJ1-4, with 8 nucleotides matching TRBD1. The CDR3 is made up of 17 amino acids. V was clipped by 3 bases and J by 1 base; unmatched bases: 7. Germline assignment: CDR1 MGHDK and CDR2 SYGVNS. CDR3 amino acids: CASSETSRGLTNEKLFF. In DNA form, the CDR3 reads TGTGCCAGCAGTGAGACTAGCAGGGGGCTAACTAATGAAAAACTGTTTTTT.

V and J are TRBV11-2 and TRBJ1-4; TRBD1 might be the D (6 bases). CDR3 length: 15 amino acids. The germline gives CDR1 SGHAT, CDR2 FQNNGV. The ends were cut back, 5 bases at V and 5 bases at J, with 15 bases in the middle. CDR3 DNA: TGTGCCAGCAGCCTACAGGGAAAAGCGAATGAAAAACTGTTTTTT. Translation gives CASSLQGKANEKLFF.

This clone occurred once. This chain joins TRBV28 and TRBJ1-5; D is unclear. Trimming shortened V by 2 bases and J by 6 bases, and 8 bases separated the two germline ends. This CDR3 is 13 amino acids long. Germline CDR1 MDHEN, CDR2 SYDVKM. The CDR3 loop reads CASSLEVSQPQHF. CDR3 sequence (DNA): TGTGCCAGCAGTTTAGAGGTGAGTCAGCCCCAGCATTTT.

The chain has TRBV4-2 and TRBJ2-2; 10 bases agree with TRBD2. CDR3 length equals 18 residues. After removal of 0 bases from V and 4 bases from J, the junction contained 8 bases not matched to a gene. Germline V gene data show CDR1 as LGHNA and CDR2 as YNFKEQ. DNA for the CDR3: TGTGCCAGCAGCCAAGACCCACCAGCGGGAGGGTTCACCGGGGAGCTGTTTTTT. Its translation: CASSQDPPAGGFTGELFF.

The chain employs TRBV5-1 and TRBJ2-3, with D tentatively TRBD2 (5 bases). The CDR3 runs 12 residues. Trimming removed 0 bases at V and 10 bases at J, with 9 bases between. Germline CDR1 reads SGHRS; CDR2 reads YFSETQ. This CDR3 is CASSLGDYPQYF. Written as DNA, the CDR3 is TGCGCCAGCAGCTTGGGCGACTACCCGCAGTATTTT.